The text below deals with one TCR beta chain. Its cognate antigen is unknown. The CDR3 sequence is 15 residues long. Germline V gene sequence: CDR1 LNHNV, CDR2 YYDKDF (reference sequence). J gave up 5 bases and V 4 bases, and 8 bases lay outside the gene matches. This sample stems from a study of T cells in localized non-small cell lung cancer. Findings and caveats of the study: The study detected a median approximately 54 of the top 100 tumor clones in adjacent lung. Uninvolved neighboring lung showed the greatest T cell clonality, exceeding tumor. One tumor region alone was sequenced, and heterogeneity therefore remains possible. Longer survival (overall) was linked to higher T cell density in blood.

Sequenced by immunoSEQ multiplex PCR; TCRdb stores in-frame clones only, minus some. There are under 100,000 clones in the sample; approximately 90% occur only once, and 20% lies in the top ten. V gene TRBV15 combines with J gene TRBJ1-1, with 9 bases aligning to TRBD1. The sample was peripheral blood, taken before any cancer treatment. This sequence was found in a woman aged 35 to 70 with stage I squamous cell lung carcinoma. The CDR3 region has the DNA TGTGCCACCAGCAAATTACAGGGGGCATGGACTGAAGCTTTCTTT. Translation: CATSKLQGAWTEAFF.